Below, one T cell receptor beta chain is given with its context. Its target is not known. The record originates from a study of T-cell reconstitution after alpha-beta-depleted transplantation in children. General study points: T cells produced anew were the main source of T-cell counts and diversity one year after transplant. Alpha-beta T cells present about two months after transplant were reported to originate from several hundred expanded graft clones. After transplant, high TCRbeta diversity at day 60 in some patients arose from surviving recipient T cells and thymic progenitors.

The library targeted TCRbeta and was prepared with unique molecular identifiers. TCRdb analysed the PCR reads with MiXCR anew, one entry per CDR3 protein. The table shows 540,000 or so distinct CDR3 sequences, with 23% occurring only once. The V gene's germline CDR1 is DFQATT and CDR2 SNEGSKA (reference sequence). With 5 bases removed from V and 3 bases from J, the gap between germline ends came to 16 bases. CDR3 length: 14 amino acids. The chain uses TRBV20-1 and TRBJ2-5; weak D call: TRBD2 (7 bases). This TCR was sampled from a boy in the first two years of life who had a stem cell transplant for acute myeloid leukemia, so the T cells may come from the graft donor. Sample: PBMCs, mostly from graft donor cells, taken 360 days after TCRalphabeta/CD19-depleted stem cell transplant. CDR3 sequence (DNA): TGCAGTGCTCCGCTGCGGGGGCGCAAAGAGACCCAGTACTTC. Translated, it gives CSAPLRGRKETQYF.